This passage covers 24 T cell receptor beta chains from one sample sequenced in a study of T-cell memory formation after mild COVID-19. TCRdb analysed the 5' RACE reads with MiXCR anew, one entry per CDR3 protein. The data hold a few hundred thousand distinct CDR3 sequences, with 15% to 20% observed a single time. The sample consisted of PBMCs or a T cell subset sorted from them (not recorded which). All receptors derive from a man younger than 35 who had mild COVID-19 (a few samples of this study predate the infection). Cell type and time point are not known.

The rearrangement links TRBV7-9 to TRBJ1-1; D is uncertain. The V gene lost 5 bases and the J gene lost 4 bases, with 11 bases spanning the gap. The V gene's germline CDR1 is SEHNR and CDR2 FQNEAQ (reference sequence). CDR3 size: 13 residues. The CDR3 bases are TGTGCCAGCAGCCTGGATGAGGCCACTGAAGCTTTCTTT. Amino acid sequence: CASSLDEATEAFF. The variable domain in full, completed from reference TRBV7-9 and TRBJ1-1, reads DTGVSQNPRHKITKRGQNVTFRCDPISEHNRLYWYRQTLGQGPEFLTYFQNEAQLEKSRLLSDRFSAERPKGSFSTLEIQRTEQGDSAMYLCASSLDEATEAFFGQGTRLTVV.

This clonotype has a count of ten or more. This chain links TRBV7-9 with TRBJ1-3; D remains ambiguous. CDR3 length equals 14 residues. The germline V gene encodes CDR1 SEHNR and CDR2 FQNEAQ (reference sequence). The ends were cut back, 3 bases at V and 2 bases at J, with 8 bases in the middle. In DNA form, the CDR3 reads TGTGCCAGCAGCTTCACGGGAGCTGGAAACACCATATATTTT. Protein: CASSFTGAGNTIYF.

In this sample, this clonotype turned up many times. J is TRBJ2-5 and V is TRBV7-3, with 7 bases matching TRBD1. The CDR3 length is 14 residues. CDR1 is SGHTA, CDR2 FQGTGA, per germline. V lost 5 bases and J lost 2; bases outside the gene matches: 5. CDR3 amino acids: CASSPTGVQETQYF. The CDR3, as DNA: TGTGCCAGCAGCCCTACAGGGGTGCAAGAGACCCAGTACTTC.

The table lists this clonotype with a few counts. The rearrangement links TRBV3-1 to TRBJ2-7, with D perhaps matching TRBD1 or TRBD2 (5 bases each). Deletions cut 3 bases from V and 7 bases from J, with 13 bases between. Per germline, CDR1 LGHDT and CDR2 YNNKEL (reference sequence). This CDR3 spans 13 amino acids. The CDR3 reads CASSQGVAWEQYF. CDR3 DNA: TGTGCCAGCAGCCAGGGGGTTGCCTGGGAGCAGTACTTC.

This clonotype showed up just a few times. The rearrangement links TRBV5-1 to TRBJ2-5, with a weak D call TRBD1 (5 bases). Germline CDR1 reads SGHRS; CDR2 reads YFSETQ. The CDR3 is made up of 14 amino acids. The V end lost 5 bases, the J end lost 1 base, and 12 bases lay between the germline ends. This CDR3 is CASSYDRSQETQYF. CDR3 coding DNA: TGCGCCAGCAGTTACGACAGATCCCAAGAGACCCAGTACTTC.

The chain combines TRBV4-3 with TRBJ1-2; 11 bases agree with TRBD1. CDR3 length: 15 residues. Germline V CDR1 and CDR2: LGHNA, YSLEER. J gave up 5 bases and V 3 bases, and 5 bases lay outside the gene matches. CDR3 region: CASSHPGTGGYGYTF. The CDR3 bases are TGCGCCAGCAGCCACCCCGGGACAGGGGGGTATGGCTACACCTTC.

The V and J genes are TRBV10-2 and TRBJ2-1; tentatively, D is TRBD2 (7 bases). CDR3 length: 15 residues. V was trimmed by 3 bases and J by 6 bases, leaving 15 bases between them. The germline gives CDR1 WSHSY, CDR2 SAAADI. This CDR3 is CASSDVVGGRNEQFF. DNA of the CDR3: TGCGCCAGCAGTGATGTAGTGGGGGGGCGCAATGAGCAGTTCTTC.

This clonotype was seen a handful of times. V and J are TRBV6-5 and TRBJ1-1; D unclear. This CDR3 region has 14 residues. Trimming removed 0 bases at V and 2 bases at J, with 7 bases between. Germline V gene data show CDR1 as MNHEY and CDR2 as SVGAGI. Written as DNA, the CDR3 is TGTGCCAGCAGTTACTCTCGGGGAAACACTGAAGCTTTCTTT. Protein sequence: CASSYSRGNTEAFF.

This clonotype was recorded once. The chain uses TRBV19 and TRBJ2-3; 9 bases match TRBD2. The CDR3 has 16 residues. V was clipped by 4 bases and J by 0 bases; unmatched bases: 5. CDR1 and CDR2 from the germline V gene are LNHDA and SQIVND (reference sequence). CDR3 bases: TGTGCCAGTAGTACGCTGCTAGCGGGGAGCACAGATACGCAGTATTTT. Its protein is CASSTLLAGSTDTQYF.

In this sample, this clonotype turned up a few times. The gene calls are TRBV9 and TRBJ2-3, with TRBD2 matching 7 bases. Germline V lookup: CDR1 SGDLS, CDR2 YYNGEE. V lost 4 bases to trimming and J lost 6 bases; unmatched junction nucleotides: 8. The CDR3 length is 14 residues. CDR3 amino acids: CASSPRTRKDTQYF. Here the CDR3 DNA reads TGTGCCAGCAGCCCGCGGACTAGGAAGGATACGCAGTATTTT. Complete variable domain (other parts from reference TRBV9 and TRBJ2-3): DSGVTQTPKHLITATGQRVTLRCSPRSGDLSVYWYQQSLDQGLQFLIQYYNGEERAKGNILERFSAQQFPDLHSELNLSSLELGDSALYFCASSPRTRKDTQYFGPGTRLTVL.

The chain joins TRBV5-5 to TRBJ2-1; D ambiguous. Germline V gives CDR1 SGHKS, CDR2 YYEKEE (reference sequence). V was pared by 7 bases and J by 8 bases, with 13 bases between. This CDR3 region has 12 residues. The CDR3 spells CASLTWADEQFF. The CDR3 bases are TGTGCCAGCTTAACGTGGGCCGATGAGCAGTTCTTC.

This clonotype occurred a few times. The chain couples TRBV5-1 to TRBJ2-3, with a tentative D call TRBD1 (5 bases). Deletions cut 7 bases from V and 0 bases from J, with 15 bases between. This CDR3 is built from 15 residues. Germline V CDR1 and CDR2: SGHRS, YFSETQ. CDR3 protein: CASGPQGASTDTQYF. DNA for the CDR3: TGCGCCAGCGGACCCCAAGGGGCGAGCACAGATACGCAGTATTTT.

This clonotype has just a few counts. The CDR3: CASKTFGLESGTDTQYF. CDR3 in DNA: TGCGCCAGCAAAACCTTTGGCCTTGAGTCGGGCACAGATACGCAGTATTTT. J is TRBJ2-3 and V is TRBV5-1; D unresolved. Germline-derived CDR1 and CDR2 are SGHRS and YFSETQ. The CDR3 totals 17 residues. Between the trimmed V and J ends, which lost 6 bases and 1 base, there was a span of 21 bases.

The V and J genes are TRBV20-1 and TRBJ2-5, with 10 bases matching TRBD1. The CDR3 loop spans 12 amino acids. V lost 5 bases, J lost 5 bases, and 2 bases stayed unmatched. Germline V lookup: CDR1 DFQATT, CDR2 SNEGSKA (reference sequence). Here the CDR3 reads CSADRGRETQYF. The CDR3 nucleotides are TGCAGTGCTGACAGGGGGCGGGAGACCCAGTACTTC.

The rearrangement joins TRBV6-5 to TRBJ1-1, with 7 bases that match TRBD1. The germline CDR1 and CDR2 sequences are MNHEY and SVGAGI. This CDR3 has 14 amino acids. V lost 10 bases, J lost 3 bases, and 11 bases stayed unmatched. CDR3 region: CATTPRTGHTEAFF. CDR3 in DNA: TGTGCCACCACCCCCCGGACAGGACACACTGAAGCTTTCTTT.

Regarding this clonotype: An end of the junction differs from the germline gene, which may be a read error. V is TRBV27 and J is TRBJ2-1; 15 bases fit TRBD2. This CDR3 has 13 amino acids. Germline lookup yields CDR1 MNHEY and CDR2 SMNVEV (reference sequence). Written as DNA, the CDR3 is TGTGCCAGCAGAACCTCGGGGACTAGCGGGGGGACCTTC. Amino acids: CASRTSGTSGGTF.

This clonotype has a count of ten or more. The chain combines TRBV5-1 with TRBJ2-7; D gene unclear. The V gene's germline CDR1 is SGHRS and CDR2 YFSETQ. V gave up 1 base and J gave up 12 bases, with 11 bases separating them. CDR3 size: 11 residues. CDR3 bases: TGCGCCAGCAGCTTGTCCGAGACTTGGTACTTC. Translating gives CASSLSETWYF. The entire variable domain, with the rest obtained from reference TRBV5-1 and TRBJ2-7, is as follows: KAGVTQTPRYLIKTRGQQVTLSCSPISGHRSVSWYQQTPGQGLQFLFEYFSETQRNKGNFPGRFSGRQFSNSRSEMNVSTLELGDSALYLCASSLSETWYFGPGTRLTVT.

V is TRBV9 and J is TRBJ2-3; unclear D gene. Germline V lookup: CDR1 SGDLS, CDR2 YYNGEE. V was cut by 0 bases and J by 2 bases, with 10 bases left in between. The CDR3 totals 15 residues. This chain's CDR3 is CASSVEASPTDTQYF. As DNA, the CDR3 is TGTGCCAGCAGCGTAGAGGCATCTCCCACAGATACGCAGTATTTT.

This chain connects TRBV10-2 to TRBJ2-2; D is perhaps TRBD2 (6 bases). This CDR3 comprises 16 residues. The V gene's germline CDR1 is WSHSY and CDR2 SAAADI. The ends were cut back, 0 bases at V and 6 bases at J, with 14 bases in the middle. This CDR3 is CASSESNARRAGELFF. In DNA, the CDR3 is TGCGCCAGCAGTGAGTCGAACGCGCGGAGGGCCGGGGAGCTGTTTTTT.

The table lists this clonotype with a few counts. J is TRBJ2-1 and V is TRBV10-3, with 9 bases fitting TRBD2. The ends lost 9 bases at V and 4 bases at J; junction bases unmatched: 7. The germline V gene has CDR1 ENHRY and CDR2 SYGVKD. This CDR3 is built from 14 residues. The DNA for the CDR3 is TGTGCCATGGGTGGCGGGGGGGCTTACAATGAGCAGTTCTTC. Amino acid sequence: CAMGGGGAYNEQFF.

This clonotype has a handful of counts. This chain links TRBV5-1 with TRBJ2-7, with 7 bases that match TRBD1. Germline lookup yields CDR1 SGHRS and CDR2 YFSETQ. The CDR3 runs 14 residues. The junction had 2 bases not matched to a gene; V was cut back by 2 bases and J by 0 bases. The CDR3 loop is CASSFPGGSYEQYF. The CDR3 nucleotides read TGCGCCAGCAGCTTTCCAGGGGGCTCCTACGAGCAGTACTTC.

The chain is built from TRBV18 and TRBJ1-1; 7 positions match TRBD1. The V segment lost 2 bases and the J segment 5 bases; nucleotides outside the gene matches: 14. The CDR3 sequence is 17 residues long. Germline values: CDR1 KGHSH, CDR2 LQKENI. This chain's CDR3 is CASSPSLGQHRGTEAFF. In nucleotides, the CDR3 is TGTGCCAGCTCACCATCGCTCGGACAGCACAGGGGAACTGAAGCTTTCTTT.

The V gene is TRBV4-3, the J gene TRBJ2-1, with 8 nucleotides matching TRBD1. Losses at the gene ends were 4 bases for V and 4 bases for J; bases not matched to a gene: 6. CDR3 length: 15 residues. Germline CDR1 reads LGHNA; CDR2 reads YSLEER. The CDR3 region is CASSRLGQEYNEQFF. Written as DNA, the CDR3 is TGCGCCAGCAGCCGCTTGGGACAGGAGTACAATGAGCAGTTCTTC.

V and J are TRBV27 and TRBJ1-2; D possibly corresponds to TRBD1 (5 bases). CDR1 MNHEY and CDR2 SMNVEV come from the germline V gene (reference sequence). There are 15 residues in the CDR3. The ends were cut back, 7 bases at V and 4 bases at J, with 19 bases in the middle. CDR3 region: CASKLGDLSAYGYTF. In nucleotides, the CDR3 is TGTGCCAGCAAATTGGGGGATCTGAGCGCCTATGGCTACACCTTC.